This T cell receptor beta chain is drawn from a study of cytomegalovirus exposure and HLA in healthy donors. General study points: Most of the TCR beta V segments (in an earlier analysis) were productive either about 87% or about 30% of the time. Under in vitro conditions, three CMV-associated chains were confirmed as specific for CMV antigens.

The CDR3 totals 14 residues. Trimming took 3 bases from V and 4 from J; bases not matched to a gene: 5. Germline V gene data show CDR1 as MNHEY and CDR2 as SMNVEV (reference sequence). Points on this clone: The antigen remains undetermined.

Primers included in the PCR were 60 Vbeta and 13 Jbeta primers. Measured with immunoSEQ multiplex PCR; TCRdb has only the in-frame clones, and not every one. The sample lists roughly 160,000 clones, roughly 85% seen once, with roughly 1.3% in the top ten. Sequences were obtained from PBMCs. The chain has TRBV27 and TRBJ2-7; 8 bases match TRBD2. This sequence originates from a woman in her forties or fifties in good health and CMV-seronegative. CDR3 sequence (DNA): TGTGCCAGCAGTTTTCAATCTAGCGGGTACGAGCAGTACTTC. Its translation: CASSFQSSGYEQYF.